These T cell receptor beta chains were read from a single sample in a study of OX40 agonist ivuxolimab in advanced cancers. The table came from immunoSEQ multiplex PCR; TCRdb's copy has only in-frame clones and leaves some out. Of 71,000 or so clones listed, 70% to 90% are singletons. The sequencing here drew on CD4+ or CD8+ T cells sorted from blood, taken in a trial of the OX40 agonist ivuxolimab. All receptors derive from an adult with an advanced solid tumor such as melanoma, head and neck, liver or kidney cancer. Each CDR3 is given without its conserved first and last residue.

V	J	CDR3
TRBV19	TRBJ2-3	ASSIASQAHTQY
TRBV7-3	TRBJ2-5	ASSPKVGETQY
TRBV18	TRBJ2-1	ASSPAGQGGYNEQF
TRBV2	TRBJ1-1	ASSGTGGSNTEAF
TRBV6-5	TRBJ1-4	ASSYSGQAGEKLF
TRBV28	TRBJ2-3	AAKSAESTDTQY
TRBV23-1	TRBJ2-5	ASIGSGFQETQY
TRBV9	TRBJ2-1	ASSVTSGIGNEQF
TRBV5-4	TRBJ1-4	ASSQDRGREKLF
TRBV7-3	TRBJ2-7	ASSPDAYEQY
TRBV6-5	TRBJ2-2	ASSPSGYTGELF
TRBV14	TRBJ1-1	ASSPRWATAEAF
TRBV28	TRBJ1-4	ASSQAGTDDEKLF
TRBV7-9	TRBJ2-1	ASRKPIFRDSNEQF
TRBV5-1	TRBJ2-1	ASSLGATASYNEQF
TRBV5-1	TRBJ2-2	ASSSSLAGYTGELF
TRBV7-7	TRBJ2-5	ASRGEGETQY
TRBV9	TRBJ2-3	ASSGGSGRRSRRSDTQY
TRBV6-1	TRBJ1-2	ASSEAGANYGYT
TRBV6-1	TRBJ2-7	ASSEMLGAWYEQY
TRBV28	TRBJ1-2	ASSFHGGPARNYGYT
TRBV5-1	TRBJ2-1	ASSYSGSSEQF
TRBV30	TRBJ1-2	AWSWGTPNYGYT
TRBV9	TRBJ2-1	ASSVGLVNEQF
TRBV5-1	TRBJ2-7	ASTRTGAYEQY
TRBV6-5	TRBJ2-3	ASSYSTSGRDTQY
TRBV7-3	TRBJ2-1	ASSFDRGTGEQF
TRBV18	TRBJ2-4	ASSPGPAGGQNIQY
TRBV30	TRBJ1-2	AWSPHVDGYT
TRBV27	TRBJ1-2	ASSSTGAEDYGYT
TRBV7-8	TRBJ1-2	ASSLHRDRSYGYT
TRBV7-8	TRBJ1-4	ASSLAGDAEKLF
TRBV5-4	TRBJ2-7	ASSPGSGITYEQY
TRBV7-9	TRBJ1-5	ASSLAVNQPQH
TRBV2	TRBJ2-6	ASSTGAHSGANVLT